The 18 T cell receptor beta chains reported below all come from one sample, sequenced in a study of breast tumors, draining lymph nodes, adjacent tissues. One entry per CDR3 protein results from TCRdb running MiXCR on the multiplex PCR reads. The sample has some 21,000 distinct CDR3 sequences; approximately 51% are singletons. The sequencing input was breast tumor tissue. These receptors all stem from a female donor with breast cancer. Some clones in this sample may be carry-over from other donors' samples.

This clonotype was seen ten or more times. The CDR3 DNA sequence: TGTGCCAGCAGCTTAACTGTTCCTTCGAACACCGGGGAGCTGTTTTTT. Protein sequence: CASSLTVPSNTGELFF. This chain joins TRBV7-3 and TRBJ2-2, with D unresolved. The CDR3 length is 16 residues. The V and J ends lost 0 bases and 0 bases respectively, with 8 bases between them. Looked up from germline, CDR1 is SGHTA and CDR2 is FQGTGA.

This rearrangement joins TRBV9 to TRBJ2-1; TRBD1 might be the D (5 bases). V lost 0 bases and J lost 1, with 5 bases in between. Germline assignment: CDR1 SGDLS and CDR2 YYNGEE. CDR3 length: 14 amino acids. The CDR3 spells CASSVEGSYNEQFF. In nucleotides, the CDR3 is TGTGCCAGCAGCGTAGAGGGGTCCTACAATGAGCAGTTCTTC.

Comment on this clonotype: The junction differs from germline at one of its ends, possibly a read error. CDR3 protein: CASGHPGASGETQYF. The CDR3 DNA sequence: TGTGCCAGCGGTCACCCGGGGGCCTCGGGGGAGACTCAGTACTTC. The J gene is TRBJ2-5, the V gene TRBV2; either TRBD1 or TRBD2 may fit D (6 bases each). The CDR3 runs 15 residues. Germline CDR1 reads SNHLY; CDR2 reads FYNNEI.

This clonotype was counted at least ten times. The CDR3 here is CASSEAVELGEQYF. The CDR3 DNA is TGTGCCAGCAGTGAAGCGGTGGAACTGGGCGAGCAGTACTTC. The chain is built from TRBV6-1 and TRBJ2-7; D not certain. Germline assignment: CDR1 MNHNS and CDR2 SASEGT. The CDR3 covers 14 residues. V was shortened by 0 bases and J by 6 bases, with 12 bases between the two germline ends.

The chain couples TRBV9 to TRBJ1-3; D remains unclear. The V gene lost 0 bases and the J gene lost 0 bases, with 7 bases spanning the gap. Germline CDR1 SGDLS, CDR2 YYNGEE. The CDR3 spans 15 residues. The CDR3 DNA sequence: TGTGCCAGCAGCGTAGTGGGGAACTCTGGAAACACCATATATTTT. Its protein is CASSVVGNSGNTIYF.

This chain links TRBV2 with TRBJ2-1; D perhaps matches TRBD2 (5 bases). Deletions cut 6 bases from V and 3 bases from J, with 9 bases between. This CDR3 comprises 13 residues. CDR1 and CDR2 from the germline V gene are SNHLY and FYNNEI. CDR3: CASSSGIYNEQFF. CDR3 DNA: TGTGCCAGCAGCTCCGGGATCTACAATGAGCAGTTCTTC.

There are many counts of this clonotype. Written as DNA, the CDR3 is TGTGCCAGCAGTGAAGCATACAGCAATCAGCCCCAGCATTTT. Protein product: CASSEAYSNQPQHF. V gene TRBV2 combines with J gene TRBJ1-5; no firm D call. The CDR3 has 14 amino acids. Germline CDR1 is SNHLY and CDR2 is FYNNEI. V was cut by 0 bases and J by 1 base, with 4 bases left in between.

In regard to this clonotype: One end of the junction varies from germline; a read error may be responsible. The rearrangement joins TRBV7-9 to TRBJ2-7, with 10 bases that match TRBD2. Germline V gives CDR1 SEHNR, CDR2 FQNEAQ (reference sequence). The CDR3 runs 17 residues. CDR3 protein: CASSQEAGGVESYEQYF. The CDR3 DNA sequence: TGCGCCAGCAGCCAAGAAGCGGGAGGGGTGGAGTCCTACGAGCAGTACTTC. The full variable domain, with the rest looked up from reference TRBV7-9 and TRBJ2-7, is DTGVSQNPRHKITKRGQNVTFRCDPISEHNRLYWYRQTLGQGPEFLTYFQNEAQLEKSRLLSDRFSAERPKGSFSTLEIQRTEQGDSAMYLCASSQEAGGVESYEQYFGPGTRLTVT.

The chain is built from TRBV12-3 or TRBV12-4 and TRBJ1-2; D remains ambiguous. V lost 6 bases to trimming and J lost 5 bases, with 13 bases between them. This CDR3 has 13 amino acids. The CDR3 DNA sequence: TGTGCCAGCAGCCAACCACCGCCTTATGGCTACACCTTC. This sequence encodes CASSQPPPYGYTF.

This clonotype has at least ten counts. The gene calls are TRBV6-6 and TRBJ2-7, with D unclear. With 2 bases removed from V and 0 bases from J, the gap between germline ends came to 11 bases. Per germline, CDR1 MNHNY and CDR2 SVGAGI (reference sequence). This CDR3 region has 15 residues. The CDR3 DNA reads TGTGCCAGCAGTTACGGGTACAGCCTCTCCTACGAGCAGTACTTC. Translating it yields CASSYGYSLSYEQYF.

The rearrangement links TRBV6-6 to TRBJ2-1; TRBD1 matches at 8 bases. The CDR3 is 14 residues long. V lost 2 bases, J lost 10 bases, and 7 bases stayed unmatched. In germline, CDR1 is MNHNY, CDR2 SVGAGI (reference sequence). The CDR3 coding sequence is TGTGCCAGCAGTTACGCGCCGGACAGGGACGAGCAGTTCTTC. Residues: CASSYAPDRDEQFF.

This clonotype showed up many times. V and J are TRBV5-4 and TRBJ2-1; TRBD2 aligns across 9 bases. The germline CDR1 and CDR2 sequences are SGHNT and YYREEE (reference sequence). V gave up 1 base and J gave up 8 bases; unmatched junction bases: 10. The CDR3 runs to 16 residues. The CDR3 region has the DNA TGTGCCAGCAGCTTGCCTAGCGGGATTGGGGGAGATGAGCAGTTCTTC. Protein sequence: CASSLPSGIGGDEQFF.

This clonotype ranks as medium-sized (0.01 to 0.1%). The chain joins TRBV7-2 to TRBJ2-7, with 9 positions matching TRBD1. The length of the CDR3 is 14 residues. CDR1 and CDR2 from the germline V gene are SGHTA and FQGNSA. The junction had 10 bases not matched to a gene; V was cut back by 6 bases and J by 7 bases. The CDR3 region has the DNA TGTGCCAGCAGGGGTCGGGGACAGGGTCGAGAGCAGTACTTC. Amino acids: CASRGRGQGREQYF.

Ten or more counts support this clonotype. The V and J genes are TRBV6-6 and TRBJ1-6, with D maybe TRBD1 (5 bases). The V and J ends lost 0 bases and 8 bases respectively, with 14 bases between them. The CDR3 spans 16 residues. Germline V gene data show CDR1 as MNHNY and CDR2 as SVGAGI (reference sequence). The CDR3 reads CASSYSSGGKDSPLHF. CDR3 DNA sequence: TGTGCCAGCAGTTACTCGAGCGGGGGTAAGGATTCACCCCTCCACTTT.

The CDR3 loop is CSASSRGRTNEQFF. CDR3 DNA: TGCAGTGCTAGTTCGCGCGGGAGGACCAATGAGCAGTTCTTC. This sequence joins TRBV20-1 and TRBJ2-1; 8 nucleotides match TRBD2. V lost 3 bases and J lost 6; bases outside the gene matches: 7. CDR1 DFQATT and CDR2 SNEGSKA come from the germline V gene (reference sequence). CDR3 size: 14 residues.

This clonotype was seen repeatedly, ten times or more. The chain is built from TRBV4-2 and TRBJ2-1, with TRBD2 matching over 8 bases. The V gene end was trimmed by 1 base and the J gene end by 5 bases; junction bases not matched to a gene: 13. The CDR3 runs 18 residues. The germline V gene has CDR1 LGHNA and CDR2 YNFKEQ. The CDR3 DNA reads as TGTGCCAGCAGCCAAGTCGCCGGGAGCGGGAGAGTACACAATGAGCAGTTCTTC. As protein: CASSQVAGSGRVHNEQFF.

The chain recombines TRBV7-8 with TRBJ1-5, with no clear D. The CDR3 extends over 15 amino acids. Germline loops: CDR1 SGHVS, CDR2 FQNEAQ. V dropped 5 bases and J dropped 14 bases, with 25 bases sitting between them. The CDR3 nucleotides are TGTGCCAGCAGCAATCTAATGACTAGCGGCGCCTACGAGCATTTT. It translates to CASSNLMTSGAYEHF.

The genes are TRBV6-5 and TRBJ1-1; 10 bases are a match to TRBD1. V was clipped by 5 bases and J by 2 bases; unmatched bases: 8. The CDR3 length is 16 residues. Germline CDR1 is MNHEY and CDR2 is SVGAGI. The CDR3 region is CASSAGTGVRNTEAFF. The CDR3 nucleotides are TGTGCCAGCAGTGCGGGGACAGGGGTGAGAAACACTGAAGCTTTCTTT.